This T cell receptor beta chain was found in a study of T cells in Graves' hyperthyroidism and ophthalmopathy. V shed 0 bases and J 1 base; nucleotides not matched to a gene: 3. The length of the CDR3 is 16 residues. Germline assignment: CDR1 SGHKS and CDR2 YYEKEE (reference sequence). This clonotype has at least ten counts. What it recognizes is unknown. What was amplified from RNA transcripts were TCR beta CDR3 regions. A first-round RT-PCR of the TCR CDR3 used the HTBI primer set. TCRdb reprocessed the multiplex PCR reads via MiXCR and lists one record per CDR3 protein. The sample consists of approximately 150,000 distinct CDR3 sequences, approximately 9% of them appearing once. General study findings and limits: Separating ophthalmopathy from stable hyperthyroidism was achieved by a 13 V-J model.

This clonotype originated in a woman younger than 35 with Graves' hyperthyroidism that later progressed to Graves' ophthalmopathy. J is TRBJ2-1 and V is TRBV5-5; 8 positions match TRBD1. Input material: blood. The DNA of the CDR3 is TGTGCCAGCAGCTTGGAGGGACAGGCTTCCTACAATGAGCAGTTCTTC. This codes for CASSLEGQASYNEQFF.